Below, one TCR beta chain is given with its context. Antigen: not known. Data came from immunoSEQ multiplex PCR; TCRdb stores just in-frame clones and leaves some out. The sample holds about 45,000 clones, approximately 88% seen once. This sample stems from a study of PD-L1 blockade in urothelial cancer. Study context: After treatment start, blood was analyzed at 3 weeks (second dose) and at 6 weeks. Each blood sample yielded a median of about 130,000 T cells.

Study-level points and caveats: The study found that durable-benefit patients expanded tumor-associated blood clones more at 3 weeks.

Pretreatment sampling and on-treatment sampling together yielded between 1 and 8 samples for each patient. The CDR3 is 15 amino acids. V was shortened by 3 bases and J by 2 bases, with 13 bases between the two germline ends. Germline CDR1 reads SGDLS; CDR2 reads YYNGEE. This material consisted of PBMCs, taken around atezolizumab (anti-PD-L1) treatment. The sequence came from a man aged 80 or over with urothelial cancer. The rearrangement links TRBV9 to TRBJ2-3; D gene ambiguous. CDR3 region: CASSAPNQPTDTQYF. CDR3 DNA: TGTGCCAGCAGCGCGCCTAATCAACCCACAGATACGCAGTATTTT. Using reference TRBV9 and TRBJ2-3 for the parts outside the CDR3, the full variable domain is DSGVTQTPKHLITATGQRVTLRCSPRSGDLSVYWYQQSLDQGLQFLIQYYNGEERAKGNILERFSAQQFPDLHSELNLSSLELGDSALYFCASSAPNQPTDTQYFGPGTRLTVL.